This TCR beta chain derives from a study of radiotherapy plus CTLA-4 blockade in lung cancer. From germline, CDR1 is MNHNY and CDR2 SVGAGI (reference sequence). Trimming at V came to 4 bases and at J to 7 bases, leaving 6 bases not matched to a gene. The CDR3 totals 13 residues. This clone was seen repeatedly, ten times or more. Its antigen is not identified. Study-wide results and limits: Tumor-origin TCR clones grew in blood after radiotherapy plus ipilimumab.

This table comes from immunoSEQ multiplex PCR, and its TCRdb copy is limited to in-frame clones, with some not included. The data contain 35,000 to 50,000 clones, about 70% of them singletons. Chemo-refractory metastatic non-small-cell lung cancer patients received focal radiation with ipilimumab CTLA-4 blockade. The specimen was peripheral blood, collected from a patient treated with radiotherapy plus ipilimumab. This TCR derives from a human donor with non-small cell lung cancer who had a partial response to radiotherapy plus ipilimumab. V is TRBV6-6 and J is TRBJ1-1, with TRBD1 matching over 7 bases. Written as DNA, the CDR3 is TGTGCCAGCAGTTTCGACAGGGCTGGTGAAGCTTTCTTT. It specifies CASSFDRAGEAFF.